This T cell receptor (beta chain) was captured in a study of T cells after posttransplantation cyclophosphamide. The repertoire was sequenced with immunoSEQ multiplex PCR; TCRdb's copy has only in-frame clones and lacks some. The table records 9,000 to 15,000 clones, about 2% of them present only once. This clone came up a few times. No antigen is known for it. The study, taken as a whole, reports: Later post-transplant blood repertoires were often dominated by donor CD8+ memory clones.

Busulfan-fludarabine conditioning, marrow transplant, and cyclophosphamide on days +3 and +4 were administered. The sequence was collected from a male patient aged 25-45 years who received an allogeneic stem cell transplant from a related donor, was CMV-positive, and had no GVHD. Some T cells may be transferred from the graft donor. The sample consisted of PBMCs, taken after allogeneic stem cell transplant with posttransplant cyclophosphamide.

The CDR3 sequence: CASMTSGGYNEQFF. The CDR3 region has the DNA TGCGCCAGTATGACTAGCGGGGGATACAATGAGCAGTTCTTC. The chain uses TRBV5-1 and TRBJ2-1, with 12 bases lining up with TRBD2. V lost 8 bases, J lost 4 bases, and 4 bases stayed unmatched. Germline V gives CDR1 SGHRS, CDR2 YFSETQ. The CDR3 is made up of 14 amino acids. Combining the CDR3 with reference TRBV5-1 and TRBJ2-1 gives the whole variable domain KAGVTQTPRYLIKTRGQQVTLSCSPISGHRSVSWYQQTPGQGLQFLFEYFSETQRNKGNFPGRFSGRQFSNSRSEMNVSTLELGDSALYLCASMTSGGYNEQFFGPGTRLTVL.